This T cell receptor (beta chain) comes out of a study of metastatic and nonmetastatic thyroid tumors. The overall study: Comparison of repertoires was carried out across blood and tumor or nodule tissue from malignant and benign thyroid patients.

Treatment of any kind had been given to no patient before thyroid surgery. A few counts support this clone. TCRdb re-analyzed the PCR reads using MiXCR. The table shows around 20,000 clones, with roughly 38% occurring only once. What was sequenced was tumor tissue. The source of this sequence is a female donor with papillary thyroid cancer or a benign thyroid nodule (not recorded which). Some clones in this sample may be carry-over from other donors' samples.

For the CDR3, the DNA is TGTGCCAGCAGCCCCGGGGAGGCAGGGAGCTACACCTTC. Amino acids: CASSPGEAGSYTF. The chain carries TRBV12-3 or TRBV12-4 and TRBJ1-2; tentatively, D is TRBD1 (5 bases). V dropped 6 bases and J dropped 9 bases, with 17 bases sitting between them. The CDR3 runs 13 residues.